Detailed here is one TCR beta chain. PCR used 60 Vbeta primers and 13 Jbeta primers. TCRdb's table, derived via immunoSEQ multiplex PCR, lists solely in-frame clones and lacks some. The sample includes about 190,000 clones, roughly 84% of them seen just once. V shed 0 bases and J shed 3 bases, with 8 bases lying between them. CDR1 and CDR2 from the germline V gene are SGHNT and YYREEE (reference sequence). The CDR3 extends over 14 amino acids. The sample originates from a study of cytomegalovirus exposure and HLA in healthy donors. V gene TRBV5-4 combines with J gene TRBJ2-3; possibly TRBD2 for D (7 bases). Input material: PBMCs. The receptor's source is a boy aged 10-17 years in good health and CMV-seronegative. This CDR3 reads CASSLEGGTDTQYF. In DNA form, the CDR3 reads TGTGCCAGCAGCTTGGAGGGGGGGACAGATACGCAGTATTTT.